A selection of T cell receptor beta chains follows, all from one sample in a study of beta chain features in type 1 diabetes. Using immunoSEQ multiplex PCR, the repertoire was profiled, and TCRdb retains in-frame clones only, with some absent. The sample yields a few hundred thousand clones, approximately 15% seen once. Sequenced material: naive CD4+ T cells from blood. The receptor set was obtained from a man aged 18-30 years with type 1 diabetes. Both conserved end residues are part of each CDR3. The D gene is left open where the match is weak. Size tells how often a clone was seen (once, few, many) or the class of an expanded clone, and some rows leave it out.

j_call clone_size d_call v_call cdr3_length cdr3_aa cdr3_nt
TRBJ2-7 few NA TRBV4-3 14 CASSQEQGPYEQYF TGCGCCAGCAGCCAGGAACAGGGTCCCTACGAGCAGTACTTC
TRBJ2-1 few NA TRBV11-3 15 CASSLGVISYNEQFF TGTGCCAGCAGCTTAGGAGTGATATCCTACAATGAGCAGTTCTTC
TRBJ2-1 few TRBD2 TRBV28 16 CASSYPLRTSNGEQFF TGTGCCAGCAGTTACCCCTTGAGGACTAGTAATGGCGAGCAGTTCTTC
TRBJ2-1 NA NA TRBV28 15 CASSSWRGNYNEQFF TGTGCCAGCAGTTCTTGGCGGGGCAATTACAATGAGCAGTTCTTC
TRBJ2-7 few NA TRBV28 15 CASSSTGSPDYEQYF TGTGCCAGCAGTTCCACCGGGAGTCCGGATTACGAGCAGTACTTC
TRBJ2-7 few NA TRBV18 14 CASSPPGVSYEQYF TGTGCCAGCTCACCGCCCGGGGTCTCCTACGAGCAGTACTTC
TRBJ1-2 few TRBD1 TRBV18 14 CASSPGPQGGYYTF TGTGCCAGCTCACCAGGTCCACAGGGGGGATACTACACCTTC
TRBJ2-1 NA NA TRBV7-9 12 CASSFVENEQFF TGTGCCAGCAGCTTCGTTGAGAATGAGCAGTTCTTC
TRBJ1-2 few NA TRBV29-1 12 CSVGGQGSSYTF TGCAGCGTTGGCGGGCAAGGGAGCAGCTACACCTTC
TRBJ1-2 few TRBD1 TRBV4-2 14 CASSLEGAYYGYTF TGTGCCAGCAGCCTGGAGGGGGCTTACTATGGCTACACCTTC
TRBJ1-1 NA NA TRBV6-1 11 CASREFYGAFF TGTGCCAGCAGGGAGTTCTATGGGGCTTTCTTT
TRBJ2-1 NA TRBD1 TRBV7-2 16 CASSQRGTGTYNEQFF TGTGCCAGCAGCCAGAGAGGGACAGGGACCTACAATGAGCAGTTCTTC
TRBJ1-2 NA TRBD1 TRBV27 15 CASSPGQWRYQGYTF TGTGCCAGCAGTCCGGGACAGTGGCGGTATCAGGGCTACACCTTC
TRBJ2-1 few TRBD2 TRBV18 14 CASSLAGGPNEQFF TGTGCCAGCTCGCTAGCGGGAGGGCCCAATGAGCAGTTCTTC
TRBJ2-5 few TRBD1 TRBV7-9 17 CASSSPTGTGNRETQYF TGTGCCAGCAGCTCCCCCACCGGGACAGGGAATCGGGAGACCCAGTACTTC
TRBJ2-2 NA NA TRBV4-3 15 CASSHLAANTGELFF TGCGCCAGCAGCCATCTTGCGGCGAACACCGGGGAGCTGTTTTTT
TRBJ2-5 NA TRBD2 TRBV6-5 15 CASRRLAGRQETQYF TGTGCCAGCAGACGACTAGCGGGGCGCCAAGAGACCCAGTACTTC
TRBJ2-1 few TRBD2 TRBV9 17 CASSARGLAGIYNEQFF TGTGCCAGCAGCGCTCGAGGGTTAGCGGGGATCTACAATGAGCAGTTCTTC
TRBJ2-1 NA NA TRBV18 15 CASSARREVGNEQFF TGTGCCAGCTCAGCCCGCAGGGAGGTGGGAAATGAGCAGTTCTTC
TRBJ2-7 NA NA TRBV14 16 CASSQRRGTFWDEQYF TGTGCCAGCAGCCAGCGTAGGGGGACCTTTTGGGACGAGCAGTACTTC
TRBJ1-5 few TRBD1 TRBV18 17 CASSHGRGQGAVQPQHF TGTGCCAGCTCACACGGCCGAGGGCAGGGGGCCGTTCAGCCCCAGCATTTT
TRBJ2-2 few NA TRBV7-2 16 CASSFTPLLTAGELFF TGTGCCAGCAGCTTTACGCCGCTCCTCACGGCCGGGGAGCTGTTTTTT
TRBJ2-5 NA TRBD2 TRBV5-1 17 CASSLDGLAGRVETQYF TGCGCCAGCAGCTTGGACGGCCTAGCGGGTCGAGTTGAGACCCAGTACTTC
TRBJ2-3 NA NA TRBV5-1 12 CASSYEEPTQYF TGCGCCAGCAGCTATGAGGAACCTACGCAGTATTTT
TRBJ1-1 NA TRBD1 TRBV5-1 14 CASSVQGANTEAFF TGCGCCAGCAGCGTGCAGGGGGCGAACACTGAAGCTTTCTTT
TRBJ1-5 few TRBD1 TRBV5-4 17 CASSQVWDYDRGNPQHF TGTGCCAGCAGCCAAGTTTGGGACTACGACAGGGGTAATCCCCAGCATTTT
TRBJ2-7 NA NA TRBV28 11 CAGEEVYEQYF TGTGCCGGGGAGGAAGTCTACGAGCAGTACTTC
TRBJ2-1 few TRBD2 TRBV2 15 CASRELAGVYNEQFF TGTGCCAGCAGGGAACTAGCGGGGGTGTACAATGAGCAGTTCTTC
TRBJ2-7 NA TRBD1 TRBV28 16 CASSFGPGDSSYEQYF TGTGCCAGCAGTTTTGGGCCCGGGGACAGCTCCTACGAGCAGTACTTC
TRBJ1-2 NA TRBD1 TRBV27 18 CASSLVGDRADKDYGYTF TGTGCCAGCAGTTTAGTTGGGGACAGGGCAGACAAAGACTATGGCTACACCTTC
TRBJ2-2 few NA TRBV7-8 15 CASSLTQGYTGELFF TGTGCCAGCAGCTTAACCCAGGGGTACACCGGGGAGCTGTTTTTT
TRBJ2-4 NA NA TRBV2 13 CASTWGAGNIQYF TGTGCCAGCACGTGGGGCGCTGGAAACATTCAGTACTTC
TRBJ2-7 NA TRBD1 TRBV29-1 12 CSATPTGVEQYF TGCAGCGCCACACCGACAGGGGTCGAGCAGTACTTC
TRBJ2-7 few NA TRBV5-1 17 CASSLYVSRKDGYEQYF TGCGCCAGCAGTTTGTACGTTAGCCGAAAAGACGGATACGAGCAGTACTTC
TRBJ2-3 few NA TRBV18 13 CASSPSVTDTQYF TGTGCCAGCTCTCCCTCCGTCACAGATACGCAGTATTTT
TRBJ2-1 NA NA TRBV20-1 10 CSAIDNEQFF TGCAGTGCTATAGACAATGAGCAGTTCTTC
TRBJ2-1 few TRBD2 TRBV7-9 15 CASSATSGAYNEQFF TGTGCCAGCAGCGCGACTAGCGGGGCTTACAATGAGCAGTTCTTC
TRBJ2-3 NA NA TRBV7-9 16 CASSPTGQGHMDTQYF TGTGCCAGCAGCCCAACGGGACAAGGGCACATGGATACGCAGTATTTT
TRBJ2-7 NA NA TRBV7-2 14 CASSLSLFSYEQYF TGTGCCAGCAGCTTGAGCCTCTTTTCCTACGAGCAGTACTTC
TRBJ1-1 NA NA TRBV18 14 CASSRSTENTEAFF TGTGCCAGCTCACGCTCGACAGAAAACACTGAAGCTTTCTTT
TRBJ2-2 few NA TRBV7-7 12 CASSETTGELFF TGTGCCAGCAGCGAGACTACCGGGGAGCTGTTTTTT
TRBJ2-7 NA TRBD1 TRBV10-3 12 CAIEGGPGQQYF TGTGCCATCGAAGGGGGCCCAGGCCAGCAGTACTTC
TRBJ2-7 NA TRBD2 TRBV19 14 CASSTTSATYEQYF TGTGCCAGTAGTACAACTAGCGCGACCTACGAGCAGTACTTC
TRBJ2-3 few NA TRBV2 12 CAYALATDTQYF TGTGCCTACGCACTAGCCACAGATACGCAGTATTTT
TRBJ2-7 few TRBD2 TRBV9 16 CASSPGGTPGAYEQYF TGTGCCAGCAGCCCGGGGGGGACCCCCGGGGCCTACGAGCAGTACTTC
TRBJ2-7 few NA TRBV9 11 CASSPSVEQYF TGTGCCAGCAGCCCCAGCGTCGAGCAGTACTTC
TRBJ2-1 few TRBD2 TRBV5-1 15 CASSSTSGSYNEQFF TGCGCCAGCAGCTCGACTAGCGGGTCGTACAATGAGCAGTTCTTC
TRBJ2-4 few NA TRBV7-2 16 CASSLSPFVAKNIQYF TGTGCCAGCAGCTTATCCCCCTTTGTAGCCAAAAACATTCAGTACTTC
TRBJ1-3 NA TRBD1 TRBV6-5 14 CASSFGTGGNTIYF TGTGCCAGCAGTTTTGGGACAGGGGGAAACACCATATATTTT
TRBJ2-2 few TRBD2 TRBV29-1 14 CSVDAGEGAGELFF TGCAGCGTTGACGCGGGAGAGGGTGCCGGGGAGCTGTTTTTT
TRBJ2-1 NA TRBD2 TRBV5-4 15 CASTKRLAGGDEQFF TGTGCCAGTACCAAAAGACTAGCGGGAGGGGATGAGCAGTTCTTC
TRBJ1-1 NA NA TRBV7-2 12 CASSLTRTEAFF TGTGCCAGCAGCCTAACTCGTACTGAAGCTTTCTTT
TRBJ2-7 few TRBD2 TRBV9 15 CASSVGGGAFYEQYF TGTGCCAGCAGCGTAGGCGGGGGGGCCTTCTACGAGCAGTACTTC
TRBJ2-4 NA TRBD1 TRBV11-3 14 CASSPTGTGGIQYF TGTGCCAGCAGCCCAACCGGGACAGGGGGCATTCAGTACTTC
TRBJ2-1 few TRBD1 TRBV5-1 14 CASSTGQGINEQFF TGCGCCAGCAGCACGGGACAGGGGATAAATGAGCAGTTCTTC
TRBJ2-7 NA TRBD1 TRBV7-2 15 CASSGQTGKTYEQYF TGTGCCAGCAGCGGACAGACAGGGAAGACCTACGAGCAGTACTTC
TRBJ2-3 NA TRBD1 TRBV19 15 CASSPGQGASDTQYF TGTGCCAGTAGTCCGGGACAGGGGGCTTCAGATACGCAGTATTTT
TRBJ2-1 few TRBD2 TRBV28 15 CASSPGGLANNEQFF TGTGCCAGCAGTCCAGGGGGACTAGCAAACAATGAGCAGTTCTTC
TRBJ2-4 few NA TRBV6-1 16 CASSEASGSGRVIQYF TGTGCCAGCAGTGAAGCTAGCGGTTCGGGAAGGGTCATTCAGTACTTC